Each of the 5 T cell receptor beta chains below was sequenced from the same sample in a study of identical twins. TCRdb itself ran the 5' RACE reads through MiXCR, one entry per CDR3 protein. Of 1.5 million or so distinct CDR3 sequences in the sample, about 32% were seen once. The sequencing input was cord blood. The receptor source for this set is a newborn girl in good health.

This clonotype was seen only a few times. The chain recombines TRBV20-1 with TRBJ2-1; D not resolved. Germline CDR1 reads DFQATT; CDR2 reads SNEGSKA (reference sequence). V lost 2 bases, J lost 8 bases, and 13 bases lay in between. The CDR3 loop spans 13 amino acids. CDR3 protein: CSARSYHSHEQFF. In DNA, the CDR3 is TGCAGTGCTAGATCCTATCACAGTCATGAGCAGTTCTTC.

This clonotype was observed a few times. V gene TRBV11-2 combines with J gene TRBJ2-2, with 11 bases aligning to TRBD2. CDR1 SGHAT and CDR2 FQNNGV come from the germline V gene. V lost 3 bases and J lost 0; bases outside the gene matches: 0. This CDR3 has 16 amino acids. The CDR3 protein is CASSLTSGTNTGELFF. The DNA of the CDR3 is TGTGCCAGCAGCTTGACTAGCGGGACGAACACCGGGGAGCTGTTTTTT. Full variable domain (missing parts from reference TRBV11-2 and TRBJ2-2): EAGVAQSPRYKIIEKRQSVAFWCNPISGHATLYWYQQILGQGPKLLIQFQNNGVVDDSQLPKDRFSAERLKGVDSTLKIQPAKLEDSAVYLCASSLTSGTNTGELFFGEGSRLTVL.

V usage is TRBV9 and J usage is TRBJ2-1; 7 nucleotides align to TRBD1. This CDR3 contains 15 residues. With 3 bases clipped from V and 5 bases from J, the junction kept 8 bases outside the gene matches. CDR1 SGDLS and CDR2 YYNGEE come from the germline V gene. CDR3 sequence reads: CASSAWGQTNNEQFF. The CDR3 region has the DNA TGTGCCAGCAGCGCGTGGGGACAGACCAACAATGAGCAGTTCTTC.

The CDR3 bases are TGCGCCAGCAGCCCCCTTCGGACCCCTCCCTACGAGCAGTACTTC. This translates into CASSPLRTPPYEQYF. V and J are TRBV5-1 and TRBJ2-7, with unresolved D. This CDR3 comprises 15 residues. V was pared by 4 bases and J by 2 bases, with 16 bases between. Germline V lookup: CDR1 SGHRS, CDR2 YFSETQ.

This clonotype was counted between two and nine times. The chain joins TRBV20-1 to TRBJ2-1; D remains unclear. V lost 6 bases and J 4 bases, leaving 16 bases between the germline ends. The CDR3 contains 14 residues. Germline V lookup: CDR1 DFQATT, CDR2 SNEGSKA (reference sequence). CDR3 coding DNA: TGCAGTGCAGACAAGGGTCTCACTTACAATGAGCAGTTCTTC. It encodes CSADKGLTYNEQFF.